The 25 T cell receptor beta chains below were found in one sample sequenced in a study of post-analysis software for immune sequencing data. Prepared TCR beta cDNA libraries contained unique molecular identifiers. From the PCR reads, TCRdb called clonotypes with MiXCR, one entry per CDR3 protein. The data contain hundreds of thousands of distinct CDR3 sequences, about 53% of them singletons. Points from the study as a whole: There were roughly 5 TRBV segments more frequent in patients than controls, and TRBV5-6, TRBV5-1 and TRBV20-1 were among them.

These receptors have no identified antigens. Sequencing was carried out using blood. The source is a girl under 18 with multiple sclerosis.

V and J are TRBV20-1 and TRBJ2-3; 8 nucleotides match TRBD2. This CDR3 is 17 amino acids long. Looked up from germline, CDR1 is DFQATT and CDR2 is SNEGSKA (reference sequence). V lost 0 bases and J lost 5; bases outside the gene matches: 13. The chain's CDR3 is CSARDQGSGSKGDTQYF. Here the CDR3 DNA reads TGCAGTGCTAGAGATCAGGGAAGCGGGAGTAAGGGAGATACGCAGTATTTT.

The chain couples TRBV5-1 to TRBJ2-4, with 7 bases lining up with TRBD1. The DNA end favors TRBJ2-7, so the J call may be wrong. Per germline, CDR1 SGHRS and CDR2 YFSETQ. CDR3 length: 15 amino acids. CDR3 region: CASSLAGQAGYEQYF. Here the CDR3 DNA reads TGCGCCAGCAGCTTGGCCGGACAGGCTGGCTACGAGCAGTACTTC.

This rearrangement joins TRBV5-1 to TRBJ2-3, with D unclear. The CDR3 contains 14 residues. Trimming stripped 0 bases from V and 2 bases from J, with 7 bases between. Germline CDR1 is SGHRS and CDR2 is YFSETQ. The CDR3 nucleotides read TGCGCCAGCAGCTTGGATGCTTACACAGATACGCAGTATTTT. Encoded protein: CASSLDAYTDTQYF.

The table lists this clonotype with a count of one. The CDR3 loop reads CASSLRSGGDTQYF. The CDR3 region has the DNA TGTGCCAGCAGCTTGAGATCGGGGGGAGATACGCAGTATTTT. The chain uses TRBV7-9 and TRBJ2-3; TRBD2 aligns across 7 bases. This CDR3 spans 14 amino acids. After removal of 3 bases from V and 5 bases from J, the junction contained 5 bases not matched to a gene. Germline CDR1 and CDR2: SEHNR and FQNEAQ (reference sequence).

This clonotype was picked up a small number of times. V is TRBV24-1 and J is TRBJ2-2, with TRBD1 identical over 7 bases. Germline assignment: CDR1 KGHDR and CDR2 SFDVKD. Trimming at V came to 4 bases and at J to 7 bases, leaving 8 bases not matched to a gene. The CDR3 is made up of 15 amino acids. The CDR3 loop is CATSDRDRAGGELFF. As DNA, the CDR3 is TGTGCCACCAGTGACCGTGACAGGGCGGGCGGGGAGCTGTTTTTT.

This clonotype was seen a single time. CDR3 coding DNA: TGCAGCGTCCTAATTGGGGATACGCAGTATTTT. Its translation is CSVLIGDTQYF. The chain has TRBV29-1 and TRBJ2-3; D gene ambiguous. V lost 6 bases and J lost 6, with 10 bases in between. The CDR3 is made up of 11 amino acids. Germline V CDR1 and CDR2: SQVTM, ANQGSEA.

The chain couples TRBV3-1 to TRBJ2-1, with D tentatively TRBD1 (6 bases). CDR1 and CDR2 (germline): LGHDT, YNNKEL (reference sequence). The CDR3 extends over 16 amino acids. The germline V and J ends were trimmed by 4 bases and 9 bases, with 22 bases remaining between them. DNA of the CDR3: TGTGCCAGCAGCCTAATGGGCCAGGGGCTTACTGGTGAGCAGTTCTTC. Protein: CASSLMGQGLTGEQFF.

The chain links TRBV12-3 or TRBV12-4 to TRBJ2-5, with D unclear. The CDR3 sequence is 15 residues long. Trimming removed 1 base from V and 11 bases from J, with 20 bases in between. The CDR3 region is CASSLDHLSYNEQYF. CDR3 coding DNA: TGTGCCAGCAGTTTAGATCACCTCTCCTACAATGAGCAGTACTTC.

This clonotype has more than one count but fewer than ten. V usage is TRBV6-2 or TRBV6-3 and J usage is TRBJ2-1, with D uncertain. This CDR3 region has 13 residues. CDR1 MNHEY and CDR2 SVGEGT come from the germline V gene. Trimming cost V 4 bases and J 9 bases, with 13 bases left between them. The CDR3 region is CASSWFESGEQFF. The CDR3 DNA sequence: TGTGCCAGCAGTTGGTTTGAGAGTGGTGAGCAGTTCTTC.

The rearrangement links TRBV6-5 to TRBJ2-5, with 7 bases aligning to TRBD2. Per germline, CDR1 MNHEY and CDR2 SVGAGI. The CDR3 runs 13 residues. With 5 bases clipped from V and 11 bases from J, the junction kept 11 bases outside the gene matches. The CDR3 bases are TGTGCCAGCAGTACAGGTCGGGGGGATGAGCAGTACTTC. It codes for CASSTGRGDEQYF.

This rearrangement joins TRBV21-1 to TRBJ1-4; the table names TRBD1, a call not compared with the DNA. TRBV21-1 is a pseudogene locus. This CDR3 contains 14 residues. CDR3 in amino acids: CASSKEGAHEKLFF. The CDR3 nucleotides are TGTGCCAGCAGCAAGGAAGGGGCGCATGAAAAACTGTTTTTT.

The gene calls are TRBV12-3 or TRBV12-4 and TRBJ2-7; D is possibly TRBD1 or TRBD2 (6 bases each). V gave up 7 bases and J gave up 5 bases, with 21 bases separating them. This CDR3 contains 15 residues. CDR3 sequence reads: CASTPVPGAIHEQYF. The CDR3 coding sequence is TGTGCCAGCACCCCAGTCCCGGGGGCGATCCACGAGCAGTACTTC.

The chain carries TRBV28 and TRBJ2-3; 13 nucleotides match TRBD2. The CDR3 is 17 amino acids. Trimming cost V 6 bases and J 0 bases; bases outside gene matches: 6. Germline V gene data show CDR1 as MDHEN and CDR2 as SYDVKM. The CDR3 protein is CASRRTSGRASTDTQYF. In DNA form, the CDR3 reads TGTGCCAGCAGGCGAACTAGCGGGAGGGCTAGCACAGATACGCAGTATTTT.

The rearrangement joins TRBV2 to TRBJ2-4; D is possibly TRBD2 (6 bases). TRBJ2-7 matches the DNA end more closely, so the J call is doubtful. This CDR3 has 15 residues. CDR1 is SNHLY, CDR2 FYNNEI, per germline. This chain's CDR3 is CASSPDGSRDYEQYF. CDR3 coding DNA: TGTGCCAGCAGCCCCGACGGGAGTAGGGACTACGAGCAGTACTTC.

V usage is TRBV10-3 and J usage is TRBJ2-3, with TRBD2 matching over 14 bases. There are 16 residues in the CDR3. Germline V gene sequence: CDR1 ENHRY, CDR2 SYGVKD. V was pared by 4 bases and J by 4 bases, with 4 bases of the junction left unmatched. The CDR3 is CAISGTSGGTSDTQYF. DNA for the CDR3: TGTGCCATCAGTGGGACTAGCGGGGGGACATCAGATACGCAGTATTTT.

The CDR3 is CATSREQGDVLTF. The CDR3 bases are TGTGCCACCAGCAGAGAGCAGGGTGACGTCCTGACTTTC. V gene TRBV15 combines with J gene TRBJ2-6; perhaps TRBD1 as D (5 bases). Per germline, CDR1 LNHNV and CDR2 YYDKDF (reference sequence). CDR3 length equals 13 residues. The ends were cut back, 0 bases at V and 11 bases at J, with 8 bases in the middle.

The chain links TRBV9 to TRBJ2-7; D not resolved. Germline CDR1 is SGDLS and CDR2 is YYNGEE. Between the trimmed V and J ends, which lost 3 bases and 0 bases, there was a span of 10 bases. This CDR3 spans 14 amino acids. This CDR3 is CASSASLDSYEQYF. Here the CDR3 DNA reads TGTGCCAGCAGCGCCTCCCTAGACTCCTACGAGCAGTACTTC.

The chain employs TRBV7-6 and TRBJ2-7, with TRBD1 matching 8 bases. The CDR3 consists of 15 residues. J gave up 2 bases and V 4 bases, and 7 bases lay outside the gene matches. Germline V lookup: CDR1 SGHVS, CDR2 FNYEAQ. In nucleotides, the CDR3 is TGTGCCAGCAGCTCCGGGACAGGTGATACCTACGAGCAGTACTTC. Translated, it gives CASSSGTGDTYEQYF.

This chain links TRBV10-3 with TRBJ2-5, with D perhaps TRBD2 (6 bases). Trimming cost V 5 bases and J 7 bases, with 20 bases left between them. The CDR3 spans 15 residues. The germline CDR1 and CDR2 sequences are ENHRY and SYGVKD. CDR3 in DNA: TGTGCCATCAGTCCCGGGGGAGCCGAGCCCCGGACCCAGTACTTC. It translates to CAISPGGAEPRTQYF.

V gene TRBV2 combines with J gene TRBJ1-2; D is perhaps TRBD1 (5 bases). CDR3 size: 14 residues. CDR1 and CDR2 (germline): SNHLY, FYNNEI. V was trimmed by 5 bases and J by 2 bases, leaving 12 bases between them. The CDR3 protein is CASSRGTENYGYTF. DNA for the CDR3: TGTGCCAGCAGTCGCGGGACGGAGAACTATGGCTACACCTTC.

This clonotype showed up just a few times. The chain links TRBV20-1 to TRBJ1-2; D gene uncertain. The CDR3 spans 12 residues. Germline V gene sequence: CDR1 DFQATT, CDR2 SNEGSKA (reference sequence). The germline V and J ends were trimmed by 6 bases and 5 bases, with 13 bases remaining between them. CDR3 loop: CSATTDRYGYTF. The CDR3 region has the DNA TGCAGTGCCACGACTGACCGGTATGGCTACACCTTC.

The chain uses TRBV15 and TRBJ1-2; 7 positions agree with TRBD1. The CDR3 covers 15 residues. With V trimmed by 0 bases and J by 6 bases, 7 bases remained unmatched. Germline CDR1 reads LNHNV; CDR2 reads YYDKDF (reference sequence). For the CDR3, the DNA is TGTGCCACCAGCAGAGATCTGTTTAGGGGGCATGGCTACACCTTC. This sequence encodes CATSRDLFRGHGYTF.

This clonotype was observed a handful of times. V is TRBV28 and J is TRBJ2-7; D is uncertain. The CDR3 totals 13 residues. Germline V CDR1 and CDR2: MDHEN, SYDVKM. The V and J ends lost 7 bases and 3 bases respectively, with 13 bases between them. The CDR3 bases are TGTGCCAGCACTCTCCCAGAGAGCTACGAGCAGTACTTC. It translates to CASTLPESYEQYF.

J is TRBJ2-7 and V is TRBV12-3 or TRBV12-4; 7 nucleotides match TRBD1. The CDR3 loop spans 17 amino acids. The V segment lost 2 bases and the J segment 4 bases; nucleotides outside the gene matches: 14. The CDR3 region has the DNA TGTGCCAGCAGTTTAACCATCTCCGGGACAGACCTATACGAGCAGTACTTC. Protein sequence: CASSLTISGTDLYEQYF.

This clonotype was counted only a few times. The V and J genes are TRBV20-1 and TRBJ2-3; 11 positions match TRBD2. V shed 0 bases and J 5 bases; nucleotides not matched to a gene: 4. CDR3 length: 15 amino acids. Germline V gene sequence: CDR1 DFQATT, CDR2 SNEGSKA (reference sequence). The CDR3 sequence is CSARDRGLAGDTQYF. Written as DNA, the CDR3 is TGCAGTGCTAGAGATAGAGGACTAGCGGGAGATACGCAGTATTTT.